The 14 T cell receptor beta chains below were found in one sample sequenced in a study of blood T cell repertoires in COVID-19. Some clones are missing from TCRdb's copy, which holds only in-frame ones; the method was immunoSEQ multiplex PCR. In the table there are around 210,000 clones, 88% of which are singletons. The material sequenced was peripheral blood. These receptors originate from a young man with active or convalescent COVID-19.

This sequence joins TRBV7-9 and TRBJ2-3; 8 nucleotides match TRBD1. CDR1 SEHNR and CDR2 FQNEAQ come from the germline V gene (reference sequence). The CDR3 spans 15 residues. The V gene end was trimmed by 8 bases and the J gene end by 1 base; junction bases not matched to a gene: 8. CDR3 region: CASGRGQARTDTQYF. CDR3 coding DNA: TGTGCCAGCGGTCGGGGACAGGCCCGCACAGATACGCAGTATTTT.

The chain couples TRBV6-2 or TRBV6-3 to TRBJ2-1; D is possibly TRBD2 (5 bases). The germline CDR1 and CDR2 sequences are MNHEY and SVGEGT. Deletions cut 5 bases from V and 8 bases from J, with 25 bases between. The CDR3 has 17 amino acids. The CDR3 coding sequence is TGTGCCAGCAGTCCCATCCCTAGCTCTTCACACATCTATGAGCAGTTCTTC. This gives the protein CASSPIPSSSHIYEQFF.

This clone appeared once. This rearrangement joins TRBV3-1 (or the pseudogene TRBV3-2) to TRBJ2-1; TRBD1 agrees at 10 bases. After removal of 3 bases from V and 8 bases from J, the junction contained 7 bases not matched to a gene. From germline, CDR1 is LGHDT and CDR2 YNNKEL (reference sequence). The CDR3 consists of 15 residues. CDR3 DNA sequence: TGTGCCAGCAGCCAGTTGACAGGGGGCCGAGATGAGCAGTTCTTC. Translated, it gives CASSQLTGGRDEQFF.

This chain connects TRBV3-1 (or the pseudogene TRBV3-2) to TRBJ2-4; 9 positions match TRBD2. This CDR3 comprises 15 residues. V trimming: 6 bases; J trimming: 2 bases; junction bases outside the gene matches: 5. Germline CDR1 LGHDT, CDR2 YNNKEL (reference sequence). The CDR3 DNA reads TGTGCCAGCAGGAAGCGGGGGGCAACCAAAAACATTCAGTACTTC. As protein: CASRKRGATKNIQYF.

The chain uses TRBV6-6 and TRBJ1-6; possible D gene TRBD1, 5 bases. The CDR3 contains 14 residues. Germline V gives CDR1 MNHNY, CDR2 SVGAGI (reference sequence). V gave up 5 bases and J gave up 8 bases, with 13 bases separating them. CDR3 bases: TGTGCCAGCAGTCGAGGGGAGGGTTATTCACCCCTCCACTTT. Its protein product is CASSRGEGYSPLHF.

This chain connects TRBV11-2 to TRBJ1-4; 10 bases match TRBD1. Germline CDR1 reads SGHAT; CDR2 reads FQNNGV. This CDR3 has 17 amino acids. J was trimmed by 5 bases and V by 2 bases; bases with no gene match: 8. This CDR3 is CASSLMRGQGLNEKLFF. For the CDR3, the DNA is TGTGCCAGCAGCTTAATGCGGGGACAGGGGCTAAATGAAAAACTGTTTTTT.

This chain connects TRBV28 to TRBJ1-1; no reliable D call. V shed 10 bases and J shed 3 bases, with 12 bases lying between them. This CDR3 is 12 amino acids long. Per germline, CDR1 MDHEN and CDR2 SYDVKM. The CDR3 is CATVRGYTEAFF. The CDR3 nucleotides read TGTGCCACCGTCCGAGGTTACACTGAAGCTTTCTTT.

The rearrangement links TRBV20-1 to TRBJ1-5; D possibly corresponds to TRBD1 (5 bases). Germline CDR1 reads DFQATT; CDR2 reads SNEGSKA (reference sequence). Trimming removed 3 bases from V and 5 bases from J, with 14 bases in between. CDR3 size: 14 residues. The CDR3 coding sequence is TGCAGTGCTAGTTTCGGGACGGGAGATCAGCCCCAGCATTTT. This translates into CSASFGTGDQPQHF.

The J gene is TRBJ2-7, the V gene TRBV3-1 (or the pseudogene TRBV3-2); D remains unclear. The CDR3 loop spans 16 amino acids. Germline V gene lookup returns CDR1 LGHDT and CDR2 YNNKEL (reference sequence). V lost 1 base, J lost 2 bases, and 15 bases lay in between. CDR3 nucleotide sequence: TGTGCCAGCAGCCAAGCTGGTCTGGGCGTACCCTACGAGCAGTACTTC. It codes for CASSQAGLGVPYEQYF.

This chain connects TRBV7-8 to TRBJ2-7; TRBD2 matches at 10 bases. The germline V gene encodes CDR1 SGHVS and CDR2 FQNEAQ. The CDR3 is 17 residues long. Trimming at V came to 2 bases and at J to 2 bases, leaving 9 bases not matched to a gene. The CDR3: CASSLITASGSTYEQYF. As DNA, the CDR3 is TGTGCCAGCAGCTTAATAACGGCTAGCGGGAGCACCTACGAGCAGTACTTC.

The chain carries TRBV4-3 and TRBJ2-5; D may be TRBD1 (6 bases). There are 15 residues in the CDR3. V lost 0 bases and J lost 5, with 13 bases in between. Looked up from germline, CDR1 is LGHNA and CDR2 is YSLEER. CDR3 sequence: CASSQDRGRDETQYF. Written as DNA, the CDR3 is TGCGCCAGCAGCCAAGACAGGGGTCGGGACGAGACCCAGTACTTC.

The chain recombines TRBV19 with TRBJ2-7; the D gene is possibly TRBD1 (6 bases). V was shortened by 6 bases and J by 6 bases, with 12 bases between the two germline ends. CDR1 is LNHDA and CDR2 is SQIVND in the germline V gene (reference sequence). The CDR3 extends over 12 amino acids. The CDR3 nucleotides are TGTGCCAGTAGCACCACAGGGCGCGAGCAGTACTTC. Encoded protein: CASSTTGREQYF.

This clone was found once. The gene calls are TRBV5-5 and TRBJ2-1; the D gene is possibly TRBD2 (7 bases). With 4 bases removed from V and 8 bases from J, the gap between germline ends came to 13 bases. The length of the CDR3 is 13 residues. CDR1 is SGHKS, CDR2 YYEKEE, per germline (reference sequence). CDR3: CASSPRGGDEQFF. The CDR3, as DNA: TGTGCCAGCAGCCCCAGGGGAGGGGATGAGCAGTTCTTC.

The chain has TRBV2 and TRBJ1-2; 11 bases are a match to TRBD1. Germline V gene data show CDR1 as SNHLY and CDR2 as FYNNEI. The V and J ends lost 6 bases and 3 bases, in that order; junction bases with no gene match: 6. The CDR3 covers 15 residues. CDR3 nucleotides: TGTGCCAGCAGCCCGGACAGGGGGCAGGACTATGGCTACACCTTC. Protein: CASSPDRGQDYGYTF.